The rows below give T cell receptor beta chains drawn from one sample of a study of cytomegalovirus exposure and HLA in healthy donors. Only in-frame clones appear in the TCRdb table, and some are missing; sequencing was by immunoSEQ multiplex PCR. The table records about 96,000 clones, around 74% of them present only once. Material: PBMCs. Source of these receptors: a female donor in good health and CMV-seropositive. Both conserved end residues are part of each CDR3. The order of the fields is V gene, clone size, D gene, J gene, CDR3 protein, CDR3 DNA. A D gene is named only where the DNA matches it firmly. Clone size is stated in some rows and not others, as once, few, many or a class when expanded.

>TRBV2|NA|TRBD1|TRBJ2-1
CASSGGTGVHNEQFF
TGTGCCAGCAGCGGTGGCACAGGGGTCCACAATGAGCAGTTCTTC
>TRBV28|NA|NA|TRBJ1-2
CASSPAADYEGYTF
TGTGCCAGCAGCCCGGCGGCGGACTATGAGGGCTACACCTTC
>TRBV4-3|NA|NA|TRBJ1-1
CASSQEGGGAGDNTEAFF
TGCGCCAGCAGCCAAGAAGGCGGGGGGGCCGGGGACAACACTGAAGCTTTCTTT
>TRBV6-1|NA|NA|TRBJ1-1
CASSPEGDAAEAFF
TGTGCCAGCAGTCCCGAAGGCGATGCGGCTGAAGCTTTCTTT
>TRBV5-1|NA|NA|TRBJ2-3
CASSKSGSTDTQYF
TGCGCCAGCAGCAAAAGCGGGAGCACAGATACGCAGTATTTT
>TRBV6-4|NA|NA|TRBJ1-2
CASSPLRHLHLVANYGYTF
TGTGCCAGCAGTCCCCTCCGACACCTACATCTTGTCGCTAACTATGGCTACACCTTC
>TRBV5-4|few|TRBD1|TRBJ1-3
CASSFDRGVSGNTIYF
TGTGCCAGCAGCTTCGACAGGGGCGTCTCTGGAAACACCATATATTTT
>TRBV4-3|NA|NA|TRBJ2-5
CASSQNGGREETQYF
TGCGCCAGCAGCCAAAATGGGGGCCGGGAAGAGACCCAGTACTTC
>TRBV18|NA|NA|TRBJ2-7
CASSPLRGGYEQYF
TGTGCCAGCTCTCCCTTGCGGGGTGGATACGAGCAGTACTTC
>TRBV6-6|NA|NA|TRBJ2-1
CASRTANEQFF
TGTGCCAGCAGAACCGCGAATGAGCAGTTCTTC
>TRBV11-2|NA|TRBD2|TRBJ2-2
CASSLVAGGAYTGELFF
TGTGCCAGCAGCTTAGTAGCGGGAGGGGCCTACACCGGGGAGCTGTTTTTT
>TRBV27|NA|TRBD1|TRBJ1-1
CAFPFPGGGWAFF
TGTGCCTTTCCATTCCCGGGAGGGGGCTGGGCTTTCTTT
>TRBV9|NA|NA|TRBJ2-7
CASSVGPADYYEQYF
TGTGCCAGCAGCGTAGGGCCAGCGGATTACTACGAGCAGTACTTC
>TRBV2|NA|NA|TRBJ2-5
CASSYLRTGTGETQYF
TGTGCCAGCAGTTACCTCAGGACGGGAACCGGGGAGACCCAGTACTTC
>TRBV6-6|NA|NA|TRBJ1-1
CASSQPTGNTEAFF
TGTGCCAGCAGTCAACCAACAGGGAACACTGAAGCTTTCTTT
>TRBV30|NA|NA|TRBJ1-1
CAWSGGWTEAFF
TGTGCCTGGTCGGGGGGGTGGACTGAAGCTTTCTTT
>TRBV4-3|NA|TRBD1|TRBJ1-2
CASSQDRSTGAGYGYTF
TGCGCCAGCAGCCAAGATAGGTCGACAGGGGCAGGCTATGGCTACACCTTC
>TRBV7-2|few|TRBD2|TRBJ2-5
CASSSRGGARRETQYF
TGTGCCAGCAGCTCGCGGGGGGGGGCGCGGAGAGAGACCCAGTACTTC
>TRBV29-1|NA|NA|TRBJ2-1
CSVEGLTSWGNEQFF
TGCAGCGTTGAAGGGCTGACTAGTTGGGGTAATGAGCAGTTCTTC
>TRBV2|NA|NA|TRBJ1-6
CASSDLQGSRPNSPLHF
TGTGCCAGCAGTGACTTACAGGGAAGTCGCCCGAATTCACCCCTCCACTTT
>TRBV5-1|few|NA|TRBJ2-1
CASSLGPTSYNEQFF
TGCGCCAGCAGCTTGGGCCCTACCTCCTACAATGAGCAGTTCTTC
>TRBV28|few|NA|TRBJ2-3
CASRRTATDTQYF
TGTGCCAGCAGAAGGACAGCGACAGATACGCAGTATTTT
>TRBV19|once|TRBD1|TRBJ1-6
CASSRGQGNSPLHF
TGTGCCAGTAGTAGAGGACAGGGAAATTCACCCCTCCACTTT
>TRBV28|NA|NA|TRBJ1-1
CASSLSRAGTTEAFF
TGTGCCAGCAGTTTGTCGAGGGCGGGAACCACTGAAGCTTTCTTT
>TRBV4-2|NA|TRBD1|TRBJ2-5
CASSQGRYRGRGQETQYF
TGTGCCAGCAGCCAAGGACGCTACAGGGGGAGAGGCCAAGAGACCCAGTACTTC
>TRBV7-6|NA|NA|TRBJ1-6
CASSLRSSYNSPLHF
TGTGCCAGCAGCTTACGGAGCTCCTATAATTCACCCCTCCACTTT
>TRBV9|NA|TRBD2|TRBJ2-7
CASSASGTSYEQYF
TGTGCCAGCAGCGCTAGCGGGACCTCCTACGAGCAGTACTTC
>TRBV7-2|once|NA|TRBJ1-6
CASSGGPLGNSPLHF
TGTGCCAGCAGCGGCGGGCCGCTAGGCAATTCACCCCTCCACTTT
>TRBV9|NA|TRBD1|TRBJ1-1
CASSVAGGSEAFF
TGTGCCAGCAGCGTAGCAGGGGGCAGTGAAGCTTTCTTT
>TRBV13|few|TRBD2|TRBJ2-1
CASSLRRLAGGPGGYNEQFF
TGTGCCAGCAGCTTAAGGCGCCTAGCGGGAGGGCCAGGGGGCTACAATGAGCAGTTCTTC
>TRBV7-2|NA|TRBD2|TRBJ2-3
CASSSTSTKGDTQYF
TGTGCCAGCAGCTCGACTAGCACCAAGGGAGATACGCAGTATTTT
>TRBV7-9|NA|TRBD1|TRBJ2-3
CASSEGAGEADTQYF
TGTGCCAGCAGCGAGGGGGCCGGGGAAGCAGATACGCAGTATTTT
>TRBV6-1|NA|TRBD1|TRBJ1-6
CASSAGQGISPLHF
TGTGCCAGCAGTGCAGGACAGGGCATCTCACCCCTCCACTTT
>TRBV5-1|few|TRBD2|TRBJ2-3
CASSFTSGGADTQYF
TGCGCCAGCAGCTTTACTAGCGGGGGGGCAGATACGCAGTATTTT
>TRBV28|NA|NA|TRBJ2-4
CASSLLSRKGDIQYF
TGTGCCAGCAGTTTATTGTCCCGCAAAGGAGACATTCAGTACTTC
>TRBV9|NA|NA|TRBJ2-5
CASSVAGGIQTQYF
TGTGCCAGCAGCGTGGCAGGGGGGATTCAGACCCAGTACTTC
>TRBV7-9|NA|NA|TRBJ2-7
CASSSNPGEPSYEQYF
TGTGCCAGCAGCTCTAATCCGGGGGAGCCCTCTTACGAGCAGTACTTC